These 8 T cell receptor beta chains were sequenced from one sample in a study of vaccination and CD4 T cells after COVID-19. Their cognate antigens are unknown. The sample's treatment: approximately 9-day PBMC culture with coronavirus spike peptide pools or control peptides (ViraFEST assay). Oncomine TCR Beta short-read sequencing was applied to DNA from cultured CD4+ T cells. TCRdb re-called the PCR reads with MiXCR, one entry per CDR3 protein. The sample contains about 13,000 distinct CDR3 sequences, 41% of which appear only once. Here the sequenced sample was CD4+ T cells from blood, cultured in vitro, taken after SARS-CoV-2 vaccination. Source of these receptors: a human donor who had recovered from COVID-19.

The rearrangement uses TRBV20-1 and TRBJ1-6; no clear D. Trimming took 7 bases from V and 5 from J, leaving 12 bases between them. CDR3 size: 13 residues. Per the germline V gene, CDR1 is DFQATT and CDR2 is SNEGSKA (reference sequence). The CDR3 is CSVISNNNSPLHF. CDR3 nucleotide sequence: TGCAGTGTGATTTCAAATAATAATTCACCCCTCCACTTT.

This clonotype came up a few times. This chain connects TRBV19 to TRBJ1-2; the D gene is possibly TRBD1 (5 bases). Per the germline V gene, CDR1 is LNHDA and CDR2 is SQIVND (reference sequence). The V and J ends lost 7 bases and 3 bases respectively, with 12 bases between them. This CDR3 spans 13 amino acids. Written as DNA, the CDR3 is TGTGCCAGTACCCGGGGGGGGTACTATGGCTACACCTTC. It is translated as CASTRGGYYGYTF.

CDR3 bases: TGTGCCAGCAGTTTCCGCCGCACAGGACTAGATGGGGAGACCCAGTACTTC. It codes for CASSFRRTGLDGETQYF. The V and J genes are TRBV6-2 or TRBV6-3 and TRBJ2-5, with 7 bases identical to TRBD2. The ends lost 4 bases at V and 5 bases at J; junction bases unmatched: 16. CDR3 length equals 17 residues. Germline CDR1 MNHEY, CDR2 SVGEGT.

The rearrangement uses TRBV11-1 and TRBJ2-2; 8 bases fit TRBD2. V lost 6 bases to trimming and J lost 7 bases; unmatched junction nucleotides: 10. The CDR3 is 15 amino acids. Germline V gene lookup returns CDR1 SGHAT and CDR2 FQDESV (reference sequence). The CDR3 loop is CASRPGGLAGGELFF. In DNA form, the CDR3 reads TGTGCCAGCAGGCCCGGTGGCCTAGCGGGCGGGGAGCTGTTTTTT.

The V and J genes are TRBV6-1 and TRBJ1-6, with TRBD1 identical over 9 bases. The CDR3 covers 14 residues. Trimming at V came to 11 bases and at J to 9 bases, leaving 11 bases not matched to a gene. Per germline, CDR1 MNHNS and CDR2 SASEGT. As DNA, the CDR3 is TGTGCCGGCACCCTGGGACAGGGAAGTTCACCCCTCCACTTT. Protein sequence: CAGTLGQGSSPLHF.

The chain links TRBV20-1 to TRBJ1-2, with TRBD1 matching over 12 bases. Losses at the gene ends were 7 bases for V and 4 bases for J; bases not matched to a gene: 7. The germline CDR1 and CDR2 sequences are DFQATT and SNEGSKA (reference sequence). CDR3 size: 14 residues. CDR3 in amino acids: CSVTPGQGAYGYTF. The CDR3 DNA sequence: TGCAGTGTTACGCCGGGACAGGGGGCCTATGGCTACACCTTC.

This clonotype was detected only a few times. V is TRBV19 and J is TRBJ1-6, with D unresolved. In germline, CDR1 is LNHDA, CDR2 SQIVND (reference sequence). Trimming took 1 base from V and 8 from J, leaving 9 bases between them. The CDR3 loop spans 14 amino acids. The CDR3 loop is CASSIAGKDSPLHF. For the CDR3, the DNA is TGTGCCAGTAGTATAGCCGGGAAGGATTCACCCCTCCACTTT.

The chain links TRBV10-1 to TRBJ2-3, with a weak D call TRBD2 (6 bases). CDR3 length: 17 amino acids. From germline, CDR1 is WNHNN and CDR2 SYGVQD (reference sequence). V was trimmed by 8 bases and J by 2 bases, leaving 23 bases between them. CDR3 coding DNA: TGCGCCAGCGCGCCAGGTAGCGGCCTGGGTACCACAGATACGCAGTATTTT. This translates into CASAPGSGLGTTDTQYF.